The clone carrying this T cell receptor (beta chain) has a count of ten or more. The antigen is unknown. This sample is part of a study of regulatory T cells in long-lasting Graves disease. Study at large: Over 5 years on antithyroid drugs plus positive TSH receptor antibodies marked Graves' disease as persistent.

Study-wide results and limits: Patients whose Graves' disease persisted exhibited lower TCR diversity than those newly diagnosed.

Documented time point: persistent/refractory GD, antithyroid drugs over 5 years with positive TRAb. Scientists built the TCR library using RNA that was extracted from PBMCs. Building the TCR beta libraries relied on iRepertoire HTBI primers, and CDR3 regions underwent Arm-PCR. Source study methods: Analysis of the samples identified roughly 62 TRBV and 14 TRBJ segments. From the multiplex PCR reads, TCRdb called clonotypes with MiXCR, one entry per CDR3 protein. These V and J calls originate from TCRdb's pipeline instead of the authors' own analysis. Among 400,000 to 500,000 distinct CDR3 sequences, roughly 21% were seen once, and the ten largest hold over 11%. The CDR3 spans 15 residues. The germline gives CDR1 MDHEN, CDR2 SYDVKM. V lost 5 bases and J lost 6, with 16 bases in between.

This chain joins TRBV28 and TRBJ1-4, with D hard to call. The source is a female donor with Graves disease. Sequenced here: peripheral blood mononuclear cells (PBMCs), sampled when the disease was refractory, from a patient treated with antithyroid drugs. The CDR3 DNA sequence: TGTGCCAGCAGTCCCCAAGGGAGGCGGGATGAAAAACTGTTTTTT. Translating gives CASSPQGRRDEKLFF.